This T cell receptor beta chain was documented in a study of OX40 agonist ivuxolimab in advanced cancers. Prior autoimmune disease or systemic immunosuppression barred patients. Trimming stripped 6 bases from V and 2 bases from J, with 13 bases between. The CDR3 is 14 residues long. Germline V gives CDR1 SGHTA, CDR2 FQGNSA. Here immunoSEQ multiplex PCR was the method, and the copy in TCRdb shows in-frame clones only, minus some. This table holds around 35,000 clones, around 81% found once. The chain links TRBV7-2 to TRBJ2-5, with a weak D call TRBD1 (5 bases). This material consisted of CD4+ or CD8+ T cells sorted from blood, taken in a trial of the OX40 agonist ivuxolimab. The clonotype comes from an adult with an advanced solid tumor such as melanoma, head and neck, liver or kidney cancer. CDR3: CASREPGIQETQYF. CDR3 nucleotide sequence: TGTGCCAGCAGGGAACCAGGGATACAAGAGACCCAGTACTTC.